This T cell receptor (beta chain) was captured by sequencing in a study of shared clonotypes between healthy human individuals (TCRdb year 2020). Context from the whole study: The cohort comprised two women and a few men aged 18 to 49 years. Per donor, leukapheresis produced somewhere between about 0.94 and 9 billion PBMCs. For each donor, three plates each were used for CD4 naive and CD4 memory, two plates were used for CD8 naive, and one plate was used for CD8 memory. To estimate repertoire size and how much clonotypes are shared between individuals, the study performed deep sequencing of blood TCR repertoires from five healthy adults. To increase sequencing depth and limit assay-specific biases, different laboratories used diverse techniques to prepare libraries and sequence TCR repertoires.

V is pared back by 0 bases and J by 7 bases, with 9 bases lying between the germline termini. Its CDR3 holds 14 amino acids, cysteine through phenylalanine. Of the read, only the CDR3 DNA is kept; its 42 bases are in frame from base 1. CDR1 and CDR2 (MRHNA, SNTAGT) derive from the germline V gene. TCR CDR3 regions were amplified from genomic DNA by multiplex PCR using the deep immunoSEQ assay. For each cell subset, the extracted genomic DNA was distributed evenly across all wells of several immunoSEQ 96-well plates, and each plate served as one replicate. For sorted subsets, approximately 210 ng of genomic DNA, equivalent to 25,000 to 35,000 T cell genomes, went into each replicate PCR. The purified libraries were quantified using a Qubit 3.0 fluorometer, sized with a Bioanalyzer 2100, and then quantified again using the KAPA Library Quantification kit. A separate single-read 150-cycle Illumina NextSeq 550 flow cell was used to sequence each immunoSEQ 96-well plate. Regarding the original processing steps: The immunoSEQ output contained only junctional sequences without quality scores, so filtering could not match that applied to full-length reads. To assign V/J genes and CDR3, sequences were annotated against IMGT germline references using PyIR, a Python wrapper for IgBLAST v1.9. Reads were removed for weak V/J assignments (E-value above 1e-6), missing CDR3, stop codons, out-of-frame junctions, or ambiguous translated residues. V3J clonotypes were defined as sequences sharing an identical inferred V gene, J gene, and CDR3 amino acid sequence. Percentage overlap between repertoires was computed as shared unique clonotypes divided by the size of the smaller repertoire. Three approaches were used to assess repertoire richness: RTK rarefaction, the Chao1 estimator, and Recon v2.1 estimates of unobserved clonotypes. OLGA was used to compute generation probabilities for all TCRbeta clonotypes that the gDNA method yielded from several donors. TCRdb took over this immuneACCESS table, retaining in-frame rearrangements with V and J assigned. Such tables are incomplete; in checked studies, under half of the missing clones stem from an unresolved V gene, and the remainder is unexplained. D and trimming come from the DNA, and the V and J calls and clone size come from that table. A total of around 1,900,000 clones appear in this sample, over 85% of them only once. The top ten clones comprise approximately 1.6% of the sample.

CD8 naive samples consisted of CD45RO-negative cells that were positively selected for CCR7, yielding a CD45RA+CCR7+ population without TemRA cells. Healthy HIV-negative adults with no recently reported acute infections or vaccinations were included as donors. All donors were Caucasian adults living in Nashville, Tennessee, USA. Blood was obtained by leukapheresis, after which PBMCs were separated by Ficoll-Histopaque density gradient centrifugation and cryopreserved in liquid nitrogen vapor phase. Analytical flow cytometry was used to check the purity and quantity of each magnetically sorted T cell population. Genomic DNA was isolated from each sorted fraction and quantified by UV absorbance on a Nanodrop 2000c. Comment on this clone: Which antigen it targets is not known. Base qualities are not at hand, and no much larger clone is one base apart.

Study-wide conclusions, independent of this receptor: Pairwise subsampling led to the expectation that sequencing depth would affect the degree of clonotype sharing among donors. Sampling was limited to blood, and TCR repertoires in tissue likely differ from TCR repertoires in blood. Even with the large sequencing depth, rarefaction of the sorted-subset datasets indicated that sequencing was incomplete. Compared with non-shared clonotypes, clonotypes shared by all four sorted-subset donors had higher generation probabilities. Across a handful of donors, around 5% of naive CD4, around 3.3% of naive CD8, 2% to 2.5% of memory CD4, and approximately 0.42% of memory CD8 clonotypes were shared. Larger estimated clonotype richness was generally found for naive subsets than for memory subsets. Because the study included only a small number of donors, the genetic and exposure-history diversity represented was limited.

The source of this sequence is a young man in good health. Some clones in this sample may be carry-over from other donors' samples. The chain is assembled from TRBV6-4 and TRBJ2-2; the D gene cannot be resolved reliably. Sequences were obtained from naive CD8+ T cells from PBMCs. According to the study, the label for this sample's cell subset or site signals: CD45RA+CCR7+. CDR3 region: CASSDSIGYGELFF. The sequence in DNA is TGTGCCAGCAGTGACTCGATCGGATACGGGGAGCTGTTTTTT.